The 27 T cell receptor beta chains listed next were all sequenced from one sample in a study of shared clonotypes between healthy human individuals (dated by TCRdb to 2020 to 2022). The library came from the immunoSEQ multiplex PCR assay. In its TCRdb copy, this immuneACCESS table keeps in-frame sequences only and misses some clones. Where compared with another copy, unresolved V genes explain less than half of these, and the others have no known cause. The sample table contains 2 million or so clones; only one count was recorded for roughly 94% of them. The ten largest account for 0.9% to 1.4% of the sample. CD8 naive samples consisted of CD45RO-negative cells that were positively selected for CCR7, yielding a CD45RA+CCR7+ population without TemRA cells. The sample was naive CD8+ T cells sorted from blood. Per the publication, the cell subset or site label means: CD45RA+CCR7+. These receptors all stem from a man aged 18 to 35 in good health.

J is TRBJ1-3 and V is TRBV6-1; TRBD1 matches 8 bases. Unmatched junction bases numbered 6, after V lost 6 bases and J lost 2 bases. The CDR3 has 15 amino acids. Germline loops: CDR1 MNHNS, CDR2 SASEGT. DNA for the CDR3: TGTGCCAGCAGAGAACCGGGACAGGCTGGAAACACCATATATTTT. Translation gives CASREPGQAGNTIYF.

This clone was seen a few times. The rearrangement joins TRBV6-1 to TRBJ1-6; 7 bases agree with TRBD1. Unmatched junction bases numbered 11, after V lost 0 bases and J lost 6 bases. Germline V gives CDR1 MNHNS, CDR2 SASEGT. The CDR3 is made up of 18 amino acids. The CDR3 nucleotides read TGTGCCAGCAGTGAAGCTGCAGACAGGGCTAGCGGTAATTCACCCCTCCACTTT. Amino acids: CASSEAADRASGNSPLHF.

The CDR3 DNA reads as TGCGCCAGCAGCCAAACAACCGGTTACGAGCAGTACTTC. This gives the protein CASSQTTGYEQYF. This chain joins TRBV4-3 and TRBJ2-7; no firm D call. Germline CDR1 reads LGHNA; CDR2 reads YSLEER. CDR3 length: 13 amino acids. The germline V and J ends were trimmed by 2 bases and 4 bases, with 9 bases remaining between them.

This chain links TRBV6-5 with TRBJ2-5, with D unclear. The CDR3 length is 14 residues. Between the trimmed V and J ends, which lost 0 bases and 0 bases, there was a span of 5 bases. Germline lookup yields CDR1 MNHEY and CDR2 SVGAGI. The CDR3 reads CASSYSADQETQYF. DNA for the CDR3: TGTGCCAGCAGTTACTCGGCGGACCAAGAGACCCAGTACTTC.

The chain links TRBV7-9 to TRBJ2-1; 7 bases fit TRBD1. Trimming at V came to 5 bases and at J to 10 bases, leaving 8 bases not matched to a gene. In germline, CDR1 is SEHNR, CDR2 FQNEAQ (reference sequence). The CDR3 contains 13 residues. The CDR3 sequence: CASSVKTGSEQFF. The CDR3 bases are TGTGCCAGCAGCGTAAAGACAGGGTCGGAGCAGTTCTTC.

The chain uses TRBV10-2 and TRBJ2-1; the D gene is possibly TRBD2 (6 bases). Germline loops: CDR1 WSHSY, CDR2 SAAADI. The CDR3 totals 15 residues. V lost 3 bases, J lost 2 bases, and 11 bases lay in between. The chain's CDR3 is CASSDGGPTYNEQFF. The CDR3 nucleotides read TGCGCCAGCAGTGACGGGGGACCCACCTACAATGAGCAGTTCTTC.

As concerns this clone: At the DNA level, this CDR3 is encoded by other sequences in the same sample as well. The chain is built from TRBV6-5 and TRBJ2-7, with 8 nucleotides matching TRBD1. This CDR3 is built from 15 residues. V lost 2 bases, J lost 2 bases, and 5 bases stayed unmatched. The germline gives CDR1 MNHEY, CDR2 SVGAGI. The CDR3 DNA reads as TGTGCCAGCAGTTACGGACAGGGCTCCCCCTACGAGCAGTACTTC. This translates into CASSYGQGSPYEQYF.

The CDR3 DNA is TGTGCCAGCAGTTTATCCCGCCTTGACAAAGGGGGCCACACTGAAGCTTTCTTT. This codes for CASSLSRLDKGGHTEAFF. This chain links TRBV28 with TRBJ1-1; TRBD1 matches at 7 bases. Germline V gene lookup returns CDR1 MDHEN and CDR2 SYDVKM. With V trimmed by 1 base and J by 3 bases, 14 bases remained unmatched. This CDR3 is 18 amino acids long.

This chain links TRBV7-9 with TRBJ2-3; 13 nucleotides agree with TRBD2. V gave up 1 base and J gave up 6 bases; unmatched junction bases: 7. Germline loops: CDR1 SEHNR, CDR2 FQNEAQ (reference sequence). The CDR3 loop spans 17 amino acids. The CDR3 region has the DNA TGTGCCAGCAGCTTAGGGACTAGCGGGAGCCCCACCGATACGCAGTATTTT. Its translation is CASSLGTSGSPTDTQYF. The variable domain in full, completed from reference TRBV7-9 and TRBJ2-3, reads DTGVSQNPRHKITKRGQNVTFRCDPISEHNRLYWYRQTLGQGPEFLTYFQNEAQLEKSRLLSDRFSAERPKGSFSTLEIQRTEQGDSAMYLCASSLGTSGSPTDTQYFGPGTRLTVL.

The V gene is TRBV29-1, the J gene TRBJ2-7; D gene unclear. The CDR3 extends over 10 amino acids. Trimming left V 4 bases short and J 5 bases short, with 6 bases between. Germline V gene lookup returns CDR1 SQVTM and CDR2 ANQGSEA. CDR3 protein: CSVGMDEQYF. CDR3 bases: TGCAGCGTTGGAATGGACGAGCAGTACTTC.

This clone was observed once. The same CDR3 also results from other DNA sequences found in this sample. The V gene is TRBV7-6, the J gene TRBJ2-1, with D maybe TRBD2 (5 bases). The CDR3 has 15 residues. Trimming removed 0 bases at V and 3 bases at J, with 9 bases between. The germline gives CDR1 SGHVS, CDR2 FNYEAQ. The CDR3 DNA is TGTGCCAGCAGCTTAGCGGGGAGTAGCTACAATGAGCAGTTCTTC. It encodes CASSLAGSSYNEQFF.

The chain employs TRBV7-9 and TRBJ2-5, with D perhaps TRBD2 (5 bases). Germline V gene sequence: CDR1 SEHNR, CDR2 FQNEAQ (reference sequence). The CDR3 is 15 residues long. V lost 1 base and J 3 bases, leaving 12 bases between the germline ends. The CDR3 nucleotides are TGTGCCAGCAGCTTAGTTGGAGGAGGAGAAGAGACCCAGTACTTC. Residues: CASSLVGGGEETQYF.

This clone was seen only once. Other DNA variants within this sample encode the same CDR3. This chain joins TRBV7-9 and TRBJ1-1, with TRBD1 as a possible D gene (5 bases). Germline V gene data show CDR1 as SEHNR and CDR2 as FQNEAQ (reference sequence). The V end was cut by 4 bases, the J end by 1 base, with 13 bases between. The length of the CDR3 is 15 residues. CDR3 sequence (DNA): TGTGCCAGCAGCTCCCCCCAGGGAGGGAACACTGAAGCTTTCTTT. It codes for CASSSPQGGNTEAFF.

The chain uses TRBV28 and TRBJ2-7, with D maybe TRBD1 (5 bases). Germline V gene lookup returns CDR1 MDHEN and CDR2 SYDVKM. V was shortened by 6 bases and J by 0 bases, with 12 bases between the two germline ends. The CDR3 is 14 amino acids. In DNA form, the CDR3 reads TGTGCCAGCAGCCCGGACACTAACTCCTACGAGCAGTACTTC. Encoded protein: CASSPDTNSYEQYF.

As concerns this clone: Other DNA sequences within the sample encode an identical CDR3. The genes are TRBV19 and TRBJ1-4; D gene uncertain. The CDR3 consists of 13 residues. The germline V gene encodes CDR1 LNHDA and CDR2 SQIVND (reference sequence). Trimming left V 0 bases short and J 8 bases short, with 7 bases between. CDR3: CASSIDGEEKLFF. The CDR3 nucleotides read TGTGCCAGTAGTATAGACGGTGAGGAAAAACTGTTTTTT.

This clone was recorded only once. The rearrangement joins TRBV27 to TRBJ2-1; D could derive from TRBD1 or TRBD2 (5 bases each). Looked up from germline, CDR1 is MNHEY and CDR2 is SMNVEV (reference sequence). V lost 3 bases, J lost 0 bases, and 18 bases lay in between. There are 18 residues in the CDR3. CDR3 DNA sequence: TGTGCCAGCAGTTTGAAGGGGACGTACTTCAGCTCCTACAATGAGCAGTTCTTC. It encodes CASSLKGTYFSSYNEQFF.

The chain employs TRBV5-8 and TRBJ1-4, with no clear D. V dropped 0 bases and J dropped 0 bases, with 3 bases sitting between them. The CDR3 sequence is 14 residues long. Germline CDR1 and CDR2: SGHTS and YDEGEE. CDR3 sequence reads: CASSLGTTNEKLFF. The CDR3 nucleotides are TGTGCCAGCAGCTTGGGGACAACTAATGAAAAACTGTTTTTT.

J is TRBJ1-4 and V is TRBV6-1, with D possibly TRBD1 on 6 matching bases. From germline, CDR1 is MNHNS and CDR2 SASEGT. The CDR3 runs 14 residues. Trimming shortened V by 2 bases and J by 4 bases, and 8 bases separated the two germline ends. The CDR3 protein is CASSETGLNEKLFF. DNA of the CDR3: TGTGCCAGCAGTGAAACAGGGCTTAATGAAAAACTGTTTTTT.

The rearrangement uses TRBV2 and TRBJ1-1, with unresolved D. Germline lookup yields CDR1 SNHLY and CDR2 FYNNEI. The CDR3 is 16 amino acids. The V gene lost 1 base and the J gene lost 0 bases, with 12 bases spanning the gap. CDR3 bases: TGTGCCAGCAGTGAAGGGGGAGTATCACTGAACACTGAAGCTTTCTTT. Its protein is CASSEGGVSLNTEAFF.

The chain is built from TRBV11-1 and TRBJ1-1; D gene uncertain. Germline V gene sequence: CDR1 SGHAT, CDR2 FQDESV (reference sequence). With 6 bases removed from V and 1 base from J, the gap between germline ends came to 9 bases. The CDR3 runs to 13 residues. CDR3 protein: CASRPRGNTEAFF. CDR3 DNA sequence: TGTGCCAGCAGACCCCGTGGGAACACTGAAGCTTTCTTT.

V is TRBV4-2 and J is TRBJ2-7; D gene uncertain. The V end lost 0 bases, the J end lost 3 bases, and 9 bases lay between the germline ends. The CDR3 spans 14 residues. The germline V gene encodes CDR1 LGHNA and CDR2 YNFKEQ. Written as DNA, the CDR3 is TGTGCCAGCAGCCAAGAGGACGGTTACTACGAGCAGTACTTC. Translation gives CASSQEDGYYEQYF.

On this clone itself: At one end, the junction sequence differs from germline, possibly due to a read error. The chain's CDR3 is CASSQADRNYEQYF. The DNA of the CDR3 is TGTGCCAGCAGTCAAGCGGACAGGAACTACGAGCAGTACTTC. V and J are TRBV6-1 and TRBJ2-7; TRBD1 matches at 7 bases. The germline gives CDR1 MNHNS, CDR2 SASEGT. The CDR3 has 14 residues.

V gene TRBV4-3 combines with J gene TRBJ2-4, with 7 nucleotides matching TRBD2. The CDR3 is 17 amino acids. CDR1 LGHNA and CDR2 YSLEER come from the germline V gene. V shed 0 bases and J 8 bases; nucleotides not matched to a gene: 13. DNA of the CDR3: TGCGCCAGCAGCCAAGAACCCCGGAACCTACGGGGGGACATTCAGTACTTC. Translating gives CASSQEPRNLRGDIQYF.

This chain uses TRBV4-1 with TRBJ2-7; D is uncertain. This CDR3 spans 13 amino acids. Germline CDR1 and CDR2: MGHRA and YSYEKL. V lost 3 bases and J 0 bases, leaving 6 bases between the germline ends. DNA of the CDR3: TGCGCCAGCAGCCAGCTGACCTCCTACGAGCAGTACTTC. It encodes CASSQLTSYEQYF.

The chain employs TRBV7-9 and TRBJ2-3; D ambiguous. This CDR3 region has 14 residues. Germline V gene lookup returns CDR1 SEHNR and CDR2 FQNEAQ (reference sequence). The ends were cut back, 8 bases at V and 0 bases at J, with 12 bases in the middle. For the CDR3, the DNA is TGTGCCAGCGGTACACAGCTTAGCACAGATACGCAGTATTTT. Protein sequence: CASGTQLSTDTQYF.

This sequence joins TRBV28 and TRBJ2-7, with 14 bases lining up with TRBD2. V gave up 7 bases and J gave up 0 bases; unmatched junction bases: 8. The CDR3 totals 17 residues. Germline CDR1 and CDR2: MDHEN and SYDVKM. This CDR3 is CASTMGLAGASSYEQYF. DNA of the CDR3: TGTGCCAGCACCATGGGACTAGCGGGGGCCTCCTCCTACGAGCAGTACTTC. Full variable domain (rest looked up from reference TRBV28 and TRBJ2-7): DVKVTQSSRYLVKRTGEKVFLECVQDMDHENMFWYRQDPGLGLRLIYFSYDVKMKEKGDIPEGYSVSREKKERFSLILESASTNQTSMYLCASTMGLAGASSYEQYFGPGTRLTVT.

This sequence joins TRBV5-1 and TRBJ1-4; D ambiguous. The CDR3 sequence is 17 residues long. Trimming stripped 3 bases from V and 0 bases from J, with 15 bases between. From germline, CDR1 is SGHRS and CDR2 YFSETQ. CDR3 residues: CASSYEGGFATNEKLFF. For the CDR3, the DNA is TGCGCCAGCAGCTATGAGGGAGGCTTTGCAACTAATGAAAAACTGTTTTTT. Based on the CDR3 plus reference TRBV5-1 and TRBJ1-4, the full variable domain is KAGVTQTPRYLIKTRGQQVTLSCSPISGHRSVSWYQQTPGQGLQFLFEYFSETQRNKGNFPGRFSGRQFSNSRSEMNVSTLELGDSALYLCASSYEGGFATNEKLFFGSGTQLSVL.